One sample yielded the 9 T cell receptor beta chains listed below, sequenced in a study of blood T cell repertoires in COVID-19. TCRdb's table, derived via immunoSEQ multiplex PCR, lists solely in-frame clones and lacks some. The data contain around 130,000 clones, about 86% of them singletons. Sequencing input: peripheral blood. Receptors originate from a woman aged 45 to 65 with acute or convalescent COVID-19.

The V and J genes are TRBV11-2 and TRBJ1-5; the match to TRBD1 covers 8 bases. The V gene end was trimmed by 5 bases and the J gene end by 2 bases; junction bases not matched to a gene: 5. CDR1 is SGHAT and CDR2 is FQNNGV in the germline V gene. The CDR3 extends over 15 amino acids. The CDR3 is CASSVGQGGNQPQHF. DNA of the CDR3: TGTGCCAGCAGCGTCGGACAGGGCGGCAATCAGCCCCAGCATTTT.

The chain links TRBV6-5 to TRBJ1-3; D gene unclear. V gave up 7 bases and J gave up 0 bases, with 13 bases separating them. Looked up from germline, CDR1 is MNHEY and CDR2 is SVGAGI. CDR3 length equals 15 residues. The CDR3 DNA sequence: TGTGCCAGCACCTCCTCCGGGGTCTCTGGAAACACCATATATTTT. This codes for CASTSSGVSGNTIYF.

The chain carries TRBV5-6 and TRBJ2-7; D ambiguous. The length of the CDR3 is 13 residues. The ends were cut back, 2 bases at V and 2 bases at J, with 8 bases in the middle. Germline-derived CDR1 and CDR2 are SGHDT and YYEEEE. This CDR3 reads CASSFYNAYEQYF. CDR3 nucleotide sequence: TGTGCCAGCAGCTTTTACAACGCCTACGAGCAGTACTTC.

This clone turned up a few times. The gene calls are TRBV2 and TRBJ1-6, with 11 bases identical to TRBD1. CDR1 is SNHLY and CDR2 is FYNNEI in the germline V gene. This CDR3 is built from 13 residues. J gave up 9 bases and V 8 bases, and 3 bases lay outside the gene matches. CDR3 residues: CASRDRGVSPLHF. CDR3 coding DNA: TGTGCCAGCCGGGACAGGGGGGTTTCACCCCTCCACTTT.

CDR3 protein: CASSSDTLTIEAFF. In DNA, the CDR3 is TGTGCCAGCAGTTCGGACACTCTCACCATTGAAGCTTTCTTT. The J gene is TRBJ1-1, the V gene TRBV6-2 or TRBV6-3; D perhaps matches TRBD1 (5 bases). Trimming stripped 4 bases from V and 7 bases from J, with 16 bases between. In germline, CDR1 is MNHEY, CDR2 SVGEGT. The CDR3 runs 14 residues.

This sequence joins TRBV11-2 and TRBJ2-7, with D perhaps TRBD1 (5 bases). The length of the CDR3 is 14 residues. Germline CDR1 and CDR2: SGHAT and FQNNGV. V lost 2 bases, J lost 5 bases, and 13 bases lay in between. The CDR3 region is CASSLPGNQNEQYF. The CDR3 nucleotides read TGTGCCAGCAGCTTACCAGGGAACCAGAACGAGCAGTACTTC. The variable domain in full, with the rest retrieved from reference TRBV11-2 and TRBJ2-7, is EAGVAQSPRYKIIEKRQSVAFWCNPISGHATLYWYQQILGQGPKLLIQFQNNGVVDDSQLPKDRFSAERLKGVDSTLKIQPAKLEDSAVYLCASSLPGNQNEQYFGPGTRLTVT.

V and J are TRBV6-2 or TRBV6-3 and TRBJ2-1, with 10 bases fitting TRBD2. V shed 0 bases, J shed 9 bases, and the junction held 8 bases outside the gene matches. CDR1 is MNHEY, CDR2 SVGEGT, per germline. CDR3 length equals 16 residues. The CDR3, as DNA: TGTGCCAGCAGTTACTCTGCTAGCGGGGGTGTGGTTGAGCAGTTCTTC. Amino acid sequence: CASSYSASGGVVEQFF.

The chain uses TRBV7-3 and TRBJ1-2; TRBD1 matches 8 bases. The V gene's germline CDR1 is SGHTA and CDR2 FQGTGA. CDR3 length: 14 residues. V lost 1 base, J lost 4 bases, and 2 bases stayed unmatched. The CDR3: CASSLSGTGYGYTF. The CDR3 region has the DNA TGTGCCAGCAGCTTAAGCGGGACAGGCTATGGCTACACCTTC.

The chain carries TRBV6-5 and TRBJ1-6; 7 bases line up with TRBD1. V was pared by 5 bases and J by 4 bases, with 2 bases of the junction left unmatched. The CDR3 covers 14 residues. The germline V gene encodes CDR1 MNHEY and CDR2 SVGAGI. CDR3 in DNA: TGTGCCAGCAGTAGGGGACAGTATAATTCACCCCTCCACTTT. Translated: CASSRGQYNSPLHF.